The table lists the clone carrying this T cell receptor (beta chain) with a few counts. The record originates from a study of neoadjuvant anti-PD-1 for oral cavity cancer. Looking at the study overall: Patients without progression got a fourth dose around day 43.

The CDR3 covers 14 residues. The V gene lost 5 bases and the J gene lost 7 bases, with 15 bases spanning the gap. The germline gives CDR1 SGHAT, CDR2 FQNNGV. Six replicates per PBMC sample, mostly from roughly 0.45 ug of genomic DNA. Assay: immunoSEQ multiplex PCR; the TCRdb copy retains only in-frame clones and omits some. Of around 15,000 clones listed, around 71% are singletons. This clonotype was sampled from a person between 40 and 85 years old with oral cavity squamous cell carcinoma. The sample in question was PBMCs, obtained before nivolumab (anti-PD-1) treatment. V gene TRBV11-2 combines with J gene TRBJ2-1; perhaps TRBD1 as D (5 bases). CDR3 nucleotide sequence: TGTGCCAGCAGCAATGGGGCAGTAGAGAATGAGCAGTTCTTC. Translating gives CASSNGAVENEQFF.